Many counts were recorded for the clone carrying this T cell receptor beta chain. The sample is drawn from a study of Graves' ophthalmopathy and Graves' hyperthyroidism. Looked up from germline, CDR1 is GTSNPN and CDR2 is SVGIG (reference sequence). The CDR3 is made up of 16 amino acids. Trimming cost V 1 base and J 0 bases; bases outside gene matches: 5. Diagnostic conclusions were grounded in clinical symptoms, serum thyroxine, TRAb, thyroid ultrasound and orbital computed tomography. TCR beta CDR3 regions were amplified from RNA transcripts. The authors performed first-round RT-PCR with HTBI primers and then a second-round multiplex PCR. Each CDR3 protein gets one entry after TCRdb re-called the multiplex PCR reads with MiXCR. The sample contains about 480,000 distinct CDR3 sequences, about 15% of which appear only once.

The sample consisted of blood. V and J are TRBV30 and TRBJ1-1; 10 bases fit TRBD1. This receptor was identified in a woman aged 25 to 39 with Graves' ophthalmopathy. CDR3 region: CAWSGTGGALNTEAFF. The CDR3 region has the DNA TGTGCCTGGAGTGGGACAGGGGGGGCACTGAACACTGAAGCTTTCTTT.